These T cell receptor beta chains were read from a single sample in a study of cytomegalovirus exposure and HLA in healthy donors. Sequencing used immunoSEQ multiplex PCR; TCRdb keeps in-frame clones, though not all of them. The profile shows about 150,000 clones, 65% to 90% of them singletons. The sample taken for sequencing was PBMCs. These receptors all come from a woman between 45 and 60 years old in good health and CMV-seropositive. Each CDR3 is given with its conserved first and last residue. Some rows mark clone size as missing; the rest say once, few, many or name a class of expanded clone.

clone_size	v_call	j_call	cdr3_aa
.	TRBV6-5	TRBJ2-1	CASSYSRVGEQFF
.	TRBV2	.	CAVHLQGATYEQYF
.	TRBV21-1	TRBJ2-7	CASSKGSKGQSFYEQYF
once	TRBV5-1	TRBJ2-2	CASSLEQGGTGELFF
.	TRBV13	TRBJ1-2	CASSLPLPTVGQEGYTF
.	TRBV9	TRBJ2-3	CASSVAGGDTQYF
.	TRBV7-2	TRBJ1-1	CASSAIQGFGTEAFF
.	TRBV2	TRBJ2-4	CASSGMGQGNIQYF
.	TRBV7-2	TRBJ1-3	CASSRDRVTGNTIYF
.	TRBV30	TRBJ2-5	CAWSGQTKETQYF
.	TRBV27	TRBJ2-7	CASSLRTSSYEQYF
.	TRBV6-5	TRBJ1-4	CASSGAAVNEKLFF
.	TRBV7-2	TRBJ2-7	CASSLGGGSYEQYF
few	TRBV6-1	TRBJ2-7	CASRTGQGSYEQYF
once	TRBV13	TRBJ2-7	CASSLGRSGGYEQYF
once	TRBV5-6	TRBJ2-7	CASSHQRERSYEQYF
.	TRBV27	TRBJ1-2	CASSLDRTRGGYTF
.	TRBV29-1	TRBJ1-2	CSVEDRRRGGTGGSYGYTF
.	TRBV5-1	TRBJ2-2	CASSLRDRDVTGELFF
.	TRBV6-5	TRBJ2-4	CASTPLGGGKNIQYF
.	TRBV30	TRBJ1-2	CAWSQDGYYGYTF
.	TRBV7-9	TRBJ1-6	CASSLETGHNSPLHF
few	TRBV19	TRBJ2-3	CATYPGGLTDTQYF
.	TRBV5-6	TRBJ2-7	CASSRSYEQYF
.	TRBV11-2	TRBJ2-2	CASSLGTSAGELFF
.	TRBV5-1	TRBJ1-6	CASSSGQFSYNSPLHF
.	TRBV19	TRBJ2-7	CASSVGTGGGYEQYF
.	TRBV7-8	TRBJ2-3	CASSSRDRGSDTQYF
few	TRBV6-5	TRBJ2-3	CASSYGRTDTQYF
.	TRBV7-3	TRBJ2-2	CASRSGSGGSGELFF
few	TRBV7-2	TRBJ1-1	CASSLYRTEAFF
.	TRBV5-1	TRBJ1-3	CASSLAGSGNTIYF
.	TRBV7-2	TRBJ1-3	CASSLNSASGNTIYF
.	TRBV7-2	TRBJ2-3	CASSLVSSGGGSDTQYF
.	TRBV7-9	TRBJ2-7	CASSFRQGYEQYF
.	TRBV6-1	TRBJ2-1	CASSEAFPGGTPFF
once	TRBV27	TRBJ1-5	CASSLSPGINQPQHF
.	TRBV10-1	TRBJ2-2	CASSDEPSTTGELFF
.	TRBV10-1	TRBJ1-1	CAGLRPGTGRLLNTEAFF
.	TRBV7-9	TRBJ1-1	CASSSGQGGSNTEAFF
.	TRBV11-2	TRBJ1-2	CASSLTGPYGYTF
.	TRBV28	TRBJ1-1	CASAGRTEAFF
.	TRBV7-2	TRBJ1-5	CASSSDRVSQPQHF
once	TRBV7-2	TRBJ2-3	CASSFRGFPDTQYF
.	TRBV6-1	TRBJ1-5	CASIARGNSNQPQHF
.	TRBV11-2	TRBJ1-1	CASVHRGARDTEAFF
.	TRBV6-6	TRBJ1-5	CASSYPLPSGDQPQHF
.	TRBV5-1	TRBJ1-1	CASNTPGGRDTEAFF
.	TRBV7-2	TRBJ2-7	CASSLAPTYEQYF
once	TRBV5-4	TRBJ2-1	CASSPTSGGAVEQFF